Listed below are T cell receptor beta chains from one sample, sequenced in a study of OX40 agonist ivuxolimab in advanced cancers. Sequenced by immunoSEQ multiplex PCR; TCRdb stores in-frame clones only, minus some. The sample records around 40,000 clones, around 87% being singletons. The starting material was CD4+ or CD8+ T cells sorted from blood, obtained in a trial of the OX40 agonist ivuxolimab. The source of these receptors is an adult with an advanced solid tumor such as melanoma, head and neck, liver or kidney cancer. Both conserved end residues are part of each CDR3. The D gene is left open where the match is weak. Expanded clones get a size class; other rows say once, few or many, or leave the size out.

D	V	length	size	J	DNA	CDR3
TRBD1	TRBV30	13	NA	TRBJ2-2	TGTGCTTCGGACAGGGGGAACACCGGGGAGCTGTTTTTT	CASDRGNTGELFF
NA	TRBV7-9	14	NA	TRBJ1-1	TGTGCCAGCAGCTTAGGGGCCGGGTCTAAGGAAGCTTTCTTT	CASSLGAGSKEAFF
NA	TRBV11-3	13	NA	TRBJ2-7	TGTGCCAGCAGCTTAGTTGGGGGTGGCGAGCAGTACTTC	CASSLVGGGEQYF
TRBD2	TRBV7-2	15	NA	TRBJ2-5	TGTGCCAGCAGCCTCACGGGGACTAGCCAAGAGACCCAGTACTTC	CASSLTGTSQETQYF
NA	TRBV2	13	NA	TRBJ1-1	TGTGCCAGCAAGGTGACACGAGGGACTGAAGCTTTCTTT	CASKVTRGTEAFF
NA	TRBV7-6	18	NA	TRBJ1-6	TGTGCCAGCAGCTTATTCTTTAGGGGCAAGTCCTATAATTCACCCCTCCACTTT	CASSLFFRGKSYNSPLHF
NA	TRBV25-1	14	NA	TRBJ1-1	TGTGCCAGCAGTCGGGATTCGGGAAAGGCTGAAGCTTTCTTT	CASSRDSGKAEAFF
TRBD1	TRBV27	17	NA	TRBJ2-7	TGTGCCAGCAGCTACGGCTTGGGACAGGGGCAGGGCTACGAGCAGTACTTC	CASSYGLGQGQGYEQYF
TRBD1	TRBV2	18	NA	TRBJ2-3	TGTGCCAGCAGTGCCACAGGGGTCATTGTCAGTCACACAGATACGCAGTATTTT	CASSATGVIVSHTDTQYF
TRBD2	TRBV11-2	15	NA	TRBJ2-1	TGTGCCAGCACCATTGAGAGCGGGAGGGGGAATGAGCAGTTCTTC	CASTIESGRGNEQFF
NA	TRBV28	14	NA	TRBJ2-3	TGTGCCAGCAGTTTTCAGGGTTTAACAGATACGCAGTATTTT	CASSFQGLTDTQYF
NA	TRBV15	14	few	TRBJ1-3	TGTGCCACCAGCACCCACAGCTCTGGAAACACCATATATTTT	CATSTHSSGNTIYF
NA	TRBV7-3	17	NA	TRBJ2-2	TGTGCCAGCAGCTTAGAAGCGGACAAGGGGGACACCGGGGAGCTGTTTTTT	CASSLEADKGDTGELFF
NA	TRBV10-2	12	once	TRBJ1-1	TGCGCCAGCAGCGACCACTTCGGTGAAGCTTTCTTT	CASSDHFGEAFF
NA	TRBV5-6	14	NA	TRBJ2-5	TGTGCCAGCAGCTTTACTCCCGGCCAAGAGACCCAGTACTTC	CASSFTPGQETQYF
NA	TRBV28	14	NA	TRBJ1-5	TGTGCCAGCAGTTTCGGGGGCCTGGGTCAGCCCCAGCATTTT	CASSFGGLGQPQHF
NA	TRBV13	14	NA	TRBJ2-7	TGTGCCAGCAGCTCCACTGTGAGACGATACGAGCAGTACTTC	CASSSTVRRYEQYF
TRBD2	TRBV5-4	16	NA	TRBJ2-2	TGTGCCAGCAGCTTTCTAGCGGGAGCGAACACCGGGGAGCTGTTTTTT	CASSFLAGANTGELFF
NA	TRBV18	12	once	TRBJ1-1	TGTGCCAGCTCAACGCCAGACACTGAAGCTTTCTTT	CASSTPDTEAFF
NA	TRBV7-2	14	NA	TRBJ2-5	TGTGCCAGCAGCTTAGCACAGGAACAAGAGACCCAGTACTTC	CASSLAQEQETQYF
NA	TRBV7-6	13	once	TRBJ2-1	TGTGCCAGCAGCCCGACTGCCTACAATGAGCAGTTCTTC	CASSPTAYNEQFF
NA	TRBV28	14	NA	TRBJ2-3	TGTGCCAGCAGTCTTCTCGGTCTCACAGATACGCAGTATTTT	CASSLLGLTDTQYF
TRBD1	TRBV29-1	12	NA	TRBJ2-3	TGCAGCGCCCCGACAGGGTGGGATACGCAGTATTTT	CSAPTGWDTQYF
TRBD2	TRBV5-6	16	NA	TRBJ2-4	TGTGCCAGCAGCCATAATTTTGGGGGAGGGATAAACATTCAGTACTTC	CASSHNFGGGINIQYF
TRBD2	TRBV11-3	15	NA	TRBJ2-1	TGTGCCAGCAGCCAAGATAGCGGGAGGGAGCATGAGCAGTTCTTC	CASSQDSGREHEQFF
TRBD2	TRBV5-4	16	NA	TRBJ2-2	TGTGCCAGCAGCCTCGGGCTAGCGGGCCTCACCGGGGAGCTGTTTTTT	CASSLGLAGLTGELFF
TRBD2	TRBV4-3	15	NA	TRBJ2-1	TGCGCCAGCAGCCAAGAAGGTACGGGGGGTGATGAGCAGTTCTTC	CASSQEGTGGDEQFF
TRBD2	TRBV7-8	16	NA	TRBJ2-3	TGTGCCAGCAGCTTTGGTGTCGGAGCGGGAGCAGATACGCAGTATTTT	CASSFGVGAGADTQYF
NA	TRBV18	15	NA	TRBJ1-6	TGTGCCAGCTCACAAAAAAACTTCGCCAATTCACCCCTCCACTTT	CASSQKNFANSPLHF
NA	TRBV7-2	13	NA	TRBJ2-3	TGTGCCAGCAGTCCAACTAGCACAGATACGCAGTATTTT	CASSPTSTDTQYF
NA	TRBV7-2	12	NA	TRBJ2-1	TGTGCCAGCAGCTTAGGGAATCGTGAGCAGTTCTTC	CASSLGNREQFF
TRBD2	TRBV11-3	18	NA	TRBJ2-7	TGTGCCAGCAGCTTAGATCCCTACGGGGGAGGGCCATTCCACGAGCAGTACTTC	CASSLDPYGGGPFHEQYF
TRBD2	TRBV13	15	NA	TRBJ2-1	TGTGCCAGCAGCTCCCAGCGGGAGACCGGGAATGAGCAGTTCTTC	CASSSQRETGNEQFF
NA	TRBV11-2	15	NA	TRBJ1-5	TGTGCCAGCAGCGGGGGGGGGTTCTCCAATCAGCCCCAGCATTTT	CASSGGGFSNQPQHF
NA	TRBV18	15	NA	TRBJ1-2	TGTGCCAGCTCACCAATCAACAGGGTCGCGTATGGCTACACCTTC	CASSPINRVAYGYTF
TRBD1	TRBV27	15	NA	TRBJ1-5	TGTGCCAGCAGTCTCGGGACAGGGAACAATCAGCCCCAGCATTTT	CASSLGTGNNQPQHF
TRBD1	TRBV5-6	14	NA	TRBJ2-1	TGTGCCAGCAGCACGACAGGGTCTAGGAATGAGCAGTTCTTC	CASSTTGSRNEQFF
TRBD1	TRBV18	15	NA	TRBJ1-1	TGTGCCAGCTCACCAACAGGGGCGATGAACACTGAAGCTTTCTTT	CASSPTGAMNTEAFF
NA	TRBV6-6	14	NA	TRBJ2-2	TGTGCCAGCAGACCCGACGGGGCGGCCGGGGAGCTGTTTTTT	CASRPDGAAGELFF
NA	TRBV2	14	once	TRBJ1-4	TGTGCCAGCAGTGCCATGGGGGTTGTTGAAAAACTGTTTTTT	CASSAMGVVEKLFF
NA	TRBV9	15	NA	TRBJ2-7	TGTGCCAGCAGCGTAGACCCGGGGAGGAGTCGCGAGCAGTACTTC	CASSVDPGRSREQYF
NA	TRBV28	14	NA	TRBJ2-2	TGTGCCAGCAGTTTTGGGGGGGCGAACGGGGAGCTGTTTTTT	CASSFGGANGELFF
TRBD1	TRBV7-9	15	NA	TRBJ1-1	TGTGCCAGCAGCCCCGGGACAGGAGCGAACACTGAAGCTTTCTTT	CASSPGTGANTEAFF
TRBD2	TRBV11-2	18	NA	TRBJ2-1	TGTGCCAGCAGCTTAGTTCCCCCCACTAGCGGGACCCTTAATGAGCAGTTCTTC	CASSLVPPTSGTLNEQFF
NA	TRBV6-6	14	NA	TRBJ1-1	TGTGCCAGCAGTCCCGAAACAGGGATCACTGAAGCTTTCTTT	CASSPETGITEAFF
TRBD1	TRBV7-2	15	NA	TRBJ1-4	TGTGCCAGCAACCTAGGGGTGACAGGGGATGAAAAACTGTTTTTT	CASNLGVTGDEKLFF
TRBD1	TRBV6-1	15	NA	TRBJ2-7	TGTGCCAGCAGGACAGGGGGCATCAACTCCTACGAGCAGTACTTC	CASRTGGINSYEQYF
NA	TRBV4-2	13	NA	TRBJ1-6	TGTGCCAGCAGCCAAGAGTCCGAATCACCCCTCCACTTT	CASSQESESPLHF
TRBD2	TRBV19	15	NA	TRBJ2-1	TGTGCCAGTAGTCCCCGCCCTAGCGGCTATAATGAGCAGTTCTTC	CASSPRPSGYNEQFF